This TCR beta chain was sequenced in a study of OX40 agonist ivuxolimab in advanced cancers. Whole-study findings and limits: Circulating CD4+ and CD8+ T cells showed clonal expansion by week 6 at 0.1 to 3.0 mg/kg. No antigen was identified for the clonally expanded peripheral T cells.

This clone was seen only a few times. Its antigen is not identified. The protocol was immunoSEQ multiplex PCR, while the TCRdb copy is restricted to in-frame clones and leaves out a portion. This sample has more than 85,000 clones, with around 90% found just once. The CDR3 is made up of 13 amino acids. V lost 5 bases to trimming and J lost 2 bases, with 10 bases between them. Germline CDR1 SGHVS, CDR2 FQNEAQ. The chain combines TRBV7-8 with TRBJ2-7; tentative D call: TRBD2 (5 bases). The sequence was obtained from an adult with an advanced solid tumor such as melanoma, head and neck, liver or kidney cancer. The sample in question was CD4+ or CD8+ T cells sorted from blood, obtained in a trial of the OX40 agonist ivuxolimab. CDR3 in DNA: TGTGCCAGCAGCCCCCGGGGTACCTACGAGCAGTACTTC. Translation: CASSPRGTYEQYF.